This TCR beta chain was captured by sequencing in a study of blood T cell repertoires in COVID-19. Study-wide context: Both acute and convalescent COVID-19 samples were obtained from the United States, Italy and Spain. PBMCs, B-cell-depleted T cells, or T cells provided the cDNA or gDNA that made up the material.

Measured with immunoSEQ multiplex PCR; TCRdb has only the in-frame clones, and not every one. This table holds some 120,000 clones, around four fifths found once. The CDR3 runs to 15 residues. The ends lost 4 bases at V and 6 bases at J; junction bases unmatched: 9. CDR1 and CDR2 (germline): SGHRS, YFSETQ. The V and J genes are TRBV5-1 and TRBJ2-7, with 11 bases identical to TRBD2. The sequencing sample was made of peripheral blood. The sequence was obtained from an elderly man with active or convalescent COVID-19. CDR3 sequence: CASSTSGGIGLEQYF. The CDR3, as DNA: TGCGCCAGCAGCACTAGCGGGGGAATAGGTCTCGAGCAGTACTTC.